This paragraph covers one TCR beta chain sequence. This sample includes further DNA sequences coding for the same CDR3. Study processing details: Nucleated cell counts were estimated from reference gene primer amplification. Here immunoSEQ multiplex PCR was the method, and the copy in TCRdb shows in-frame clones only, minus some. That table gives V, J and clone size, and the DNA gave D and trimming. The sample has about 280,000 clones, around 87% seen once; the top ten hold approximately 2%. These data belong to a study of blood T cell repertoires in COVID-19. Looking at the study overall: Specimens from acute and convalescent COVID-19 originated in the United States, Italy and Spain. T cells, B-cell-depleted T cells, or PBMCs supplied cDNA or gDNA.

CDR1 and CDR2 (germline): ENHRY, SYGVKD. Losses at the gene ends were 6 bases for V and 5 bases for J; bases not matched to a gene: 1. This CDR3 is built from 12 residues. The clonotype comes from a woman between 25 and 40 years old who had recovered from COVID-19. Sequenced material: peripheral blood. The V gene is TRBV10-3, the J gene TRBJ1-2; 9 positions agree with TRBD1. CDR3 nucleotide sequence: TGTGCCATCAGCGACAGGGGGTATGGCTACACCTTC. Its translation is CAISDRGYGYTF.